This note documents a single TCR beta chain sequence. Its antigen is unknown. Clones were sequenced by immunoSEQ multiplex PCR, and TCRdb holds only the in-frame ones, with some missing. The sample holds about 1.1 million clones; around 77% are singletons and the top ten take about 0.89%. This sample is drawn from a study of shared clonotypes between healthy human individuals. Findings and limits, study-wide: Clonotype sharing among the donors was expected to vary with sequencing depth.

All donors qualified as healthy HIV-negative adults and had experienced no recent acute infections or vaccinations. With 8 bases clipped from V and 4 bases from J, the junction kept 17 bases outside the gene matches. Germline-derived CDR1 and CDR2 are MDHEN and SYDVKM. This CDR3 has 17 residues. This sequence joins TRBV28 and TRBJ2-1; 7 bases are shared with TRBD2. This TCR was sampled from a man younger than 30 in good health. Some clones in this sample may be carry-over from other donors' samples. The sample taken for sequencing was memory CD4+ T cells from PBMCs. Subset: CD45RA-negative fraction. CDR3 nucleotides: TGTGCCAGCCGTGGGGGAGGGCCCCAGACGAATTACAATGAGCAGTTCTTC. The encoded protein is CASRGGGPQTNYNEQFF.